This passage covers 25 T cell receptor beta chains from one sample sequenced in a study of CD8 T cells in Susac syndrome. Random hexamers were used to reverse transcribe about 0.5 to 1 ug of RNA. TCRdb ran MiXCR on the immunoSEQ multiplex PCR reads and lists one entry per CDR3 protein. The sample has 300,000 or so distinct CDR3 sequences, just over 90% seen once. The sequenced sample consisted of CD4+ T cells from PBMCs. These receptors all come from a human donor with multiple sclerosis.

The chain uses TRBV18 and TRBJ1-1, with D tentatively TRBD1 (6 bases). Germline CDR1 and CDR2: KGHSH and LQKENI. This CDR3 contains 16 residues. V gave up 1 base and J gave up 4 bases, with 16 bases separating them. This chain's CDR3 is CASSPLLGGRGTEAFF. CDR3 nucleotide sequence: TGTGCCAGCTCACCACTACTCGGGGGGCGGGGCACTGAAGCTTTCTTT.

The CDR3 DNA sequence: TGTGCCAGCTCCGAGGGACGAAATACGCAGTATTTT. The encoded protein is CASSEGRNTQYF. The chain combines TRBV2 with TRBJ2-3; D could derive from TRBD1 or TRBD2 (5 bases each). Trimming took off 8 bases at V and 7 bases at J, with 13 bases between the two ends. From germline, CDR1 is SNHLY and CDR2 FYNNEI. This CDR3 spans 12 amino acids.

V usage is TRBV29-1 and J usage is TRBJ2-5, with D unresolved. CDR1 is SQVTM and CDR2 is ANQGSEA in the germline V gene. The CDR3 extends over 11 amino acids. V gave up 8 bases and J gave up 0 bases, with 7 bases separating them. The CDR3 sequence is CSSKYQETQYF. In DNA, the CDR3 is TGCAGCTCGAAGTACCAAGAGACCCAGTACTTC. Variable domain in full (rest from reference TRBV29-1 and TRBJ2-5): SAVISQKPSRDICQRGTSLTIQCQVDSQVTMMFWYRQQPGQSLTLIATANQGSEATYESGFVIDKFPISRPNLTFSTLTVSNMSPEDSSIYLCSSKYQETQYFGPGTRLLVL.

This clonotype appeared once. The chain carries TRBV7-9 and TRBJ2-1; 8 bases fit TRBD2. Germline values: CDR1 SEHNR, CDR2 FQNEAQ (reference sequence). The CDR3 is made up of 15 amino acids. J gave up 5 bases and V 1 base, and 4 bases lay outside the gene matches. The CDR3 sequence: CASSLEVAGHNEQFF. CDR3 coding DNA: TGTGCCAGCAGCTTAGAGGTAGCGGGACACAATGAGCAGTTCTTC.

The V call is TRBV20-1, the J call TRBJ2-1; 14 bases line up with TRBD2. The CDR3 sequence is 14 residues long. Losses at the gene ends were 5 bases for V and 9 bases for J; bases not matched to a gene: 6. Germline V gene lookup returns CDR1 DFQATT and CDR2 SNEGSKA (reference sequence). The CDR3 nucleotides are TGCAGTGCTGGGACTAGCGGGAGTTCCGGTGAGCAGTTCTTC. Amino acids: CSAGTSGSSGEQFF.

This rearrangement joins TRBV29-1 to TRBJ2-1, with 7 nucleotides matching TRBD2. The CDR3 loop spans 18 amino acids. The germline CDR1 and CDR2 sequences are SQVTM and ANQGSEA. The V segment lost 1 base and the J segment 3 bases; nucleotides outside the gene matches: 15. CDR3 sequence reads: CSVEALGRTSALYNEQFF. The CDR3 region has the DNA TGCAGCGTTGAAGCCTTGGGGAGGACTAGTGCGCTCTACAATGAGCAGTTCTTC.

V is TRBV6-6 and J is TRBJ1-5; a possible D gene is TRBD1 (5 bases). The CDR3 is 15 residues long. V was trimmed by 2 bases and J by 1 base, leaving 9 bases between them. Germline values: CDR1 MNHNY, CDR2 SVGAGI (reference sequence). CDR3: CASSYHQGSNQPQHF. The CDR3 DNA reads TGTGCCAGCAGTTACCACCAGGGAAGCAATCAGCCCCAGCATTTT.

This clonotype was detected only a few times. In DNA, the CDR3 is TGTGCCAGCAGTGCGCGGGACACCTACTCCTACGAGCAGTACTTC. The encoded protein is CASSARDTYSYEQYF. The genes are TRBV25-1 and TRBJ2-7; D may match TRBD1 or TRBD2 (6 bases each). The CDR3 runs 15 residues. V was pared by 4 bases and J by 0 bases, with 13 bases between. The V gene's germline CDR1 is MGHDK and CDR2 SYGVNS.

V is TRBV6-2 or TRBV6-3 and J is TRBJ2-1; D not certain. Germline-derived CDR1 and CDR2 are MNHEY and SVGEGT. The CDR3 consists of 14 residues. V lost 6 bases and J 0 bases, leaving 9 bases between the germline ends. CDR3 sequence: CASRDFASYNEQFF. CDR3 sequence (DNA): TGTGCCAGCAGAGACTTCGCCTCCTACAATGAGCAGTTCTTC.

The rearrangement links TRBV5-1 to TRBJ2-5; 8 bases are a match to TRBD1. The germline V gene has CDR1 SGHRS and CDR2 YFSETQ. The CDR3 contains 15 residues. V was pared by 3 bases and J by 5 bases, with 9 bases of the junction left unmatched. CDR3: CASSSQGARGETQYF. The CDR3 nucleotides read TGCGCCAGCAGCTCCCAGGGGGCGCGAGGGGAGACCCAGTACTTC. The full variable domain, rest sourced from reference TRBV5-1 and TRBJ2-5, is KAGVTQTPRYLIKTRGQQVTLSCSPISGHRSVSWYQQTPGQGLQFLFEYFSETQRNKGNFPGRFSGRQFSNSRSEMNVSTLELGDSALYLCASSSQGARGETQYFGPGTRLLVL.

The chain carries TRBV20-1 and TRBJ1-1; no clear D gene. The CDR3 spans 11 residues. The germline gives CDR1 DFQATT, CDR2 SNEGSKA (reference sequence). V lost 8 bases and J lost 4, with 11 bases in between. CDR3 sequence reads: CSPQQSTEAFF. DNA of the CDR3: TGCAGTCCCCAACAGTCCACTGAAGCTTTCTTT.

The chain couples TRBV6-5 to TRBJ1-2, with a tentative D call TRBD1 (5 bases). CDR3 length: 16 residues. Germline V gene lookup returns CDR1 MNHEY and CDR2 SVGAGI. V was cut by 2 bases and J by 3 bases, with 16 bases left in between. CDR3 residues: CASSYDQRGLDYGYTF. CDR3 nucleotide sequence: TGTGCCAGCAGTTACGATCAAAGGGGCCTGGACTATGGCTACACCTTC.

V and J are TRBV2 and TRBJ2-7; 11 bases are a match to TRBD1. This CDR3 has 16 amino acids. V lost 2 bases and J lost 7; bases outside the gene matches: 10. Germline assignment: CDR1 SNHLY and CDR2 FYNNEI. CDR3 in DNA: TGTGCCAGCAGTGAAACTGGACAGGGGGCCGGGGAGGAGCAGTACTTC. Protein: CASSETGQGAGEEQYF. Complete variable domain (other parts from reference TRBV2 and TRBJ2-7): EPEVTQTPSHQVTQMGQEVILRCVPISNHLYFYWYRQILGQKVEFLVSFYNNEISEKSEIFDDQFSVERPDGSNFTLKIRSTKLEDSAMYFCASSETGQGAGEEQYFGPGTRLTVT.

This chain uses TRBV29-1 with TRBJ2-1; 13 bases fit TRBD2. CDR1 and CDR2 (germline): SQVTM, ANQGSEA. V trimming: 8 bases; J trimming: 2 bases; junction bases outside the gene matches: 15. The CDR3 extends over 18 amino acids. The DNA for the CDR3 is TGCAGCACCGAGAGGACTAGCGGGAGTATGAGAACCTACAATGAGCAGTTCTTC. It translates to CSTERTSGSMRTYNEQFF.

The chain has TRBV19 and TRBJ2-7; 7 positions agree with TRBD1. Unmatched junction bases numbered 13, after V lost 5 bases and J lost 3 bases. The CDR3 is made up of 16 amino acids. Looked up from germline, CDR1 is LNHDA and CDR2 is SQIVND (reference sequence). The CDR3 sequence is CASSVRTGRRLYEQYF. Written as DNA, the CDR3 is TGTGCCAGTAGTGTAAGGACAGGAAGGAGGCTCTACGAGCAGTACTTC.

This clonotype was detected only once. The V and J genes are TRBV12-3 or TRBV12-4 and TRBJ1-5; D is unclear. The CDR3 runs 15 residues. Between the trimmed V and J ends, which lost 6 bases and 1 base, there was a span of 13 bases. CDR3 sequence: CASSPLRASNQPQHF. The DNA for the CDR3 is TGTGCCAGCAGCCCTCTCCGGGCGAGCAATCAGCCCCAGCATTTT.

This clonotype turned up a few times. V is TRBV7-3 and J is TRBJ2-2; D gene ambiguous. CDR1 is SGHTA, CDR2 FQGTGA, per germline. The length of the CDR3 is 13 residues. Trimming took off 0 bases at V and 7 bases at J, with 6 bases between the two ends. This chain's CDR3 is CASSLTGVGELFF. The CDR3 coding sequence is TGTGCCAGCAGCTTAACTGGGGTCGGGGAGCTGTTTTTT.

The V gene is TRBV13, the J gene TRBJ1-6, with D unclear. The germline V and J ends were trimmed by 4 bases and 0 bases, with 19 bases remaining between them. The germline gives CDR1 PRHDT, CDR2 FYEKMQ (reference sequence). The CDR3 loop spans 19 amino acids. The CDR3 reads CASSSRMGIGSSYNSPLHF. In DNA, the CDR3 is TGTGCCAGCAGCTCTCGAATGGGGATCGGGAGCTCCTATAATTCACCCCTCCACTTT. The variable domain in full, completed from reference TRBV13 and TRBJ1-6, reads AAGVIQSPRHLIKEKRETATLKCYPIPRHDTVYWYQQGPGQDPQFLISFYEKMQSDKGSIPDRFSAQQFSDYHSELNMSSLELGDSALYFCASSSRMGIGSSYNSPLHFGNGTRLTVT.

Here the CDR3 DNA reads TGTGCCAGCAGCTCACCAGCGGGGGCCAAAGGCTACACCTTC. Translation: CASSSPAGAKGYTF. This sequence joins TRBV5-4 and TRBJ1-2, with D maybe TRBD1 (6 bases). V was pared by 3 bases and J by 8 bases, with 17 bases between. The CDR3 length is 14 residues. Germline values: CDR1 SGHNT, CDR2 YYREEE (reference sequence).

The V and J genes are TRBV11-2 and TRBJ2-1; tentatively, D is TRBD2 (6 bases). Trimming shortened V by 7 bases and J by 15 bases, and 19 bases separated the two germline ends. CDR3 length: 12 amino acids. The V gene's germline CDR1 is SGHAT and CDR2 FQNNGV. The CDR3 loop is CASNYSPGLSFF. DNA for the CDR3: TGTGCCAGCAACTACTCTCCGGGACTTTCGTTCTTC.

This chain links TRBV30 with TRBJ2-7, with D possibly TRBD1 on 7 matching bases. Germline CDR1 is GTSNPN and CDR2 is SVGIG (reference sequence). The CDR3 covers 13 residues. V was trimmed by 4 bases and J by 3 bases, leaving 13 bases between them. CDR3: CAWTGGMNYEQYF. The CDR3 nucleotides read TGTGCCTGGACAGGGGGGATGAACTACGAGCAGTACTTC.

The CDR3 spells CAWRVQGPGETQYF. The CDR3, as DNA: TGTGCCTGGAGGGTACAGGGGCCCGGAGAGACCCAGTACTTC. This chain joins TRBV30 and TRBJ2-5, with 7 bases matching TRBD1. Per the germline V gene, CDR1 is GTSNPN and CDR2 is SVGIG (reference sequence). The trim removed 3 bases at V and 4 bases at J, leaving 8 bases unmatched. The CDR3 is made up of 14 amino acids.

The V and J genes are TRBV4-1 and TRBJ1-1; D may be TRBD1 (5 bases). V was shortened by 2 bases and J by 4 bases, with 11 bases between the two germline ends. The CDR3 has 14 residues. Germline V lookup: CDR1 MGHRA, CDR2 YSYEKL. CDR3 residues: CASSQRDGGTEAFF. The CDR3 region has the DNA TGCGCCAGCAGCCAAAGGGACGGGGGCACTGAAGCTTTCTTT.

This clonotype has a handful of counts. One end of the junction is discordant with germline, which a read error may explain. The rearrangement links TRBV7-8 to TRBJ2-7; 10 bases map to TRBD2. This CDR3 comprises 15 residues. Per the germline V gene, CDR1 is SGHVS and CDR2 is FQNEAQ. For the CDR3, the DNA is TGTGCCAGCAGCCTAGCTAGCGGGAGACACTACGAGCAGTACTTC. This translates into CASSLASGRHYEQYF. The variable domain in full, with the rest retrieved from reference TRBV7-8 and TRBJ2-7, is GAGVSQSPRYKVAKRGQDVALRCDPISGHVSLFWYQQALGQGPEFLTYFQNEAQLDKSGLPSDRFFAERPEGSVSTLKIQRTQQEDSAVYLCASSLASGRHYEQYFGPGTRLTVT.

V usage is TRBV30 and J usage is TRBJ2-2; D is possibly TRBD2 (5 bases). The CDR3 is made up of 13 amino acids. With 2 bases removed from V and 8 bases from J, the gap between germline ends came to 12 bases. Germline CDR1 GTSNPN, CDR2 SVGIG (reference sequence). This chain's CDR3 is CAWSSRGAGELFF. The CDR3 DNA reads as TGTGCCTGGAGTTCCCGGGGTGCAGGGGAGCTGTTTTTT.